The clone carrying this T cell receptor beta chain was recorded many times. Its specificity is unknown. These data originate in a study of shared clonotypes between healthy human individuals. Study findings and constraints: Naive CD4 clonotype sharing across several donors was 4% to 5.5%. Specimens sampled were limited to blood, with tissue repertoires likely differing.

Germline V gene data show CDR1 as SNHLY and CDR2 as FYNNEI. V shed 8 bases, J shed 10 bases, and the junction held 11 bases outside the gene matches. The CDR3 runs to 15 residues. The study drew all its donors from Caucasian adults living in Nashville, Tennessee. CD4+ cells yielded CD45RA+ naive and CD45RA-negative memory subsets. Only in-frame clones appear in the TCRdb table, and some are missing; sequencing was by immunoSEQ multiplex PCR. This table holds 600,000 to 800,000 clones, over 55% found once. The gene calls are TRBV2 and TRBJ2-1, with TRBD2 identical over 13 bases. Sequencing was carried out using memory CD4+ T cells sorted from blood. Documented subset: CD45RA-negative fraction. The TCR originated in a woman under 40 in good health. The CDR3 is CASPKGTSGAAEQFF. The CDR3 DNA follows: TGTGCCAGCCCGAAGGGGACTAGCGGGGCCGCAGAGCAGTTCTTC.